The 27 T cell receptor beta chains listed next were all sequenced from one sample in a study of T cell responses to AZD1222 COVID-19 vaccine. Sequenced by immunoSEQ multiplex PCR; TCRdb stores in-frame clones only, minus some. The sample consists of approximately 180,000 clones, about 91% of them appearing once. Here the sequenced sample was peripheral blood, taken on day 0 of AZD1222 vaccination. The source is an adult in good health.

The rearrangement uses TRBV30 and TRBJ1-3, with TRBD1 identical over 8 bases. This CDR3 spans 14 amino acids. Germline V gene data show CDR1 as GTSNPN and CDR2 as SVGIG (reference sequence). The V gene end was trimmed by 4 bases and the J gene end by 3 bases; junction bases not matched to a gene: 5. The CDR3 bases are TGTGCCTGGATGCCAGGGGGCTTTGGAAACACCATATATTTT. Its translation is CAWMPGGFGNTIYF.

The rearrangement joins TRBV9 to TRBJ2-7; 9 bases map to TRBD1. The germline CDR1 and CDR2 sequences are SGDLS and YYNGEE. The V gene end was trimmed by 2 bases and the J gene end by 6 bases; junction bases not matched to a gene: 15. The CDR3 contains 17 residues. CDR3 coding DNA: TGTGCCAGCAGCGTCGCAATACCGGGACAGGGCTATTCCGAGCAGTACTTC. Translating it yields CASSVAIPGQGYSEQYF.

This chain links TRBV27 with TRBJ1-5, with D uncertain. Germline values: CDR1 MNHEY, CDR2 SMNVEV (reference sequence). The CDR3 is 15 amino acids. V lost 5 bases to trimming and J lost 5 bases, with 16 bases between them. Here the CDR3 reads CASSPQWLSYQPQHF. CDR3 bases: TGTGCCAGCAGTCCTCAGTGGTTAAGCTATCAGCCCCAGCATTTT.

The chain is built from TRBV6-2 or TRBV6-3 and TRBJ2-7; TRBD1 agrees at 9 bases. CDR3 length: 16 amino acids. The V and J ends lost 6 bases and 3 bases, in that order; junction bases with no gene match: 12. The V gene's germline CDR1 is MNHEY and CDR2 SVGEGT. CDR3 protein: CASSPQTPDRGYEQYF. CDR3 DNA sequence: TGTGCCAGCAGCCCCCAAACCCCGGACAGGGGCTACGAGCAGTACTTC.

This clone was seen only once. The rearrangement joins TRBV28 to TRBJ2-7; TRBD1 is a possible D gene (6 bases). The CDR3 runs to 14 residues. Germline values: CDR1 MDHEN, CDR2 SYDVKM. Trimming took off 6 bases at V and 3 bases at J, with 15 bases between the two ends. CDR3 coding DNA: TGTGCCAGCAGGACCGGACAGACCTTCTACGAGCAGTACTTC. This codes for CASRTGQTFYEQYF. Based on the CDR3 plus reference TRBV28 and TRBJ2-7, the full variable domain is DVKVTQSSRYLVKRTGEKVFLECVQDMDHENMFWYRQDPGLGLRLIYFSYDVKMKEKGDIPEGYSVSREKKERFSLILESASTNQTSMYLCASRTGQTFYEQYFGPGTRLTVT.

The chain links TRBV6-5 to TRBJ1-2; possible D gene TRBD1, 5 bases. Germline values: CDR1 MNHEY, CDR2 SVGAGI. The V gene lost 0 bases and the J gene lost 5 bases, with 16 bases spanning the gap. The CDR3 length is 16 residues. The CDR3 reads CASSYSKPGLLYGYTF. DNA of the CDR3: TGTGCCAGCAGTTACTCGAAACCGGGACTGTTATATGGCTACACCTTC.

The rearrangement joins TRBV4-2 to TRBJ1-2; D remains ambiguous. The germline V and J ends were trimmed by 0 bases and 6 bases, with 14 bases remaining between them. The germline gives CDR1 LGHNA, CDR2 YNFKEQ. The CDR3 loop spans 15 amino acids. For the CDR3, the DNA is TGTGCCAGCAGCCAAGATCTTTCTAAACCGGATGGCTACACCTTC. Its translation is CASSQDLSKPDGYTF.

The V gene is TRBV5-4, the J gene TRBJ2-5, with TRBD2 matching over 10 bases. The CDR3 is 16 amino acids. The germline V gene has CDR1 SGHNT and CDR2 YYREEE (reference sequence). Unmatched junction bases numbered 4, after V lost 0 bases and J lost 2 bases. The CDR3 DNA follows: TGTGCCAGCAGCTTGGAAGCGGGGGGGCCTCAAGAGACCCAGTACTTC. Translated, it gives CASSLEAGGPQETQYF.

V usage is TRBV5-1 and J usage is TRBJ2-7; the match to TRBD2 covers 14 bases. The junction had 9 bases not matched to a gene; V was cut back by 0 bases and J by 4 bases. Per the germline V gene, CDR1 is SGHRS and CDR2 is YFSETQ. The CDR3 is made up of 18 amino acids. The CDR3 DNA sequence: TGCGCCAGCAGCTTGGCTGGACTAGCGGGGGGCCTATCGTACGAGCAGTACTTC. Translated, it gives CASSLAGLAGGLSYEQYF.

The genes are TRBV28 and TRBJ1-2, with D possibly TRBD1 on 5 matching bases. V lost 4 bases and J lost 4, with 10 bases in between. CDR3 length equals 13 residues. Germline V gene lookup returns CDR1 MDHEN and CDR2 SYDVKM. The CDR3 nucleotides are TGTGCCAGCAGTTATCCAGGGAGCTATGGCTACACCTTC. Its protein product is CASSYPGSYGYTF.

The chain is built from TRBV6-5 and TRBJ1-3, with D perhaps matching TRBD1 (5 bases). With 5 bases removed from V and 8 bases from J, the gap between germline ends came to 13 bases. The CDR3 runs to 13 residues. CDR1 and CDR2 (germline): MNHEY, SVGAGI. In nucleotides, the CDR3 is TGTGCCAGCAGTCAGACCCAGGGACACACCATATATTTT. Residues: CASSQTQGHTIYF.

The V gene is TRBV5-1, the J gene TRBJ1-6, with D maybe TRBD1 (5 bases). The CDR3 totals 18 residues. V lost 5 bases, J lost 0 bases, and 18 bases lay in between. Germline V gene sequence: CDR1 SGHRS, CDR2 YFSETQ. Written as DNA, the CDR3 is TGCGCCAGCAGAAAAGGGGATTTTTCAAGCTCCTATAATTCACCCCTCCACTTT. It specifies CASRKGDFSSSYNSPLHF.

The chain has TRBV23-1 and TRBJ2-7, with TRBD1 matching 7 bases. TRBV23-1 is known as an ORF, though its function is uncertain. The trim removed 11 bases at V and 3 bases at J, leaving 10 bases unmatched. The CDR3 spans 13 residues. CDR3 DNA sequence: TGCGCCCGAAGGCGAGGACAGGACTACGAGCAGTACTTC. It is translated as CARRRGQDYEQYF.

A note on this clone: One end of the junction varies from germline; a read error may be responsible. V is TRBV11-2 and J is TRBJ1-5, with D hard to call. The CDR3 covers 14 residues. Germline CDR1 SGHAT, CDR2 FQNNGV. CDR3 region: CASSQENSNQPQHF. CDR3 bases: TGTGCCAGCAGTCAGGAGAATAGCAATCAACCCCAGCATTTT.

The rearrangement joins TRBV9 to TRBJ2-7; 9 bases fit TRBD1. Germline V CDR1 and CDR2: SGDLS, YYNGEE. This CDR3 contains 14 residues. With V trimmed by 3 bases and J by 1 base, 2 bases remained unmatched. CDR3 nucleotides: TGTGCCAGCAGCGCGACAGGGGGTTCCTACGAGCAGTACTTC. This codes for CASSATGGSYEQYF.

This clone was picked up one time. This same CDR3 is encoded by further DNA sequences in the sample. The V gene is TRBV3-1 (or the pseudogene TRBV3-2), the J gene TRBJ2-2; either TRBD1 or TRBD2 may supply D (5 bases each). The germline V and J ends were trimmed by 1 base and 5 bases, with 8 bases remaining between them. CDR1 and CDR2 (germline): LGHDT, YNNKEL (reference sequence). The length of the CDR3 is 14 residues. CDR3 amino acids: CASSQGGGTGELFF. CDR3 coding DNA: TGTGCCAGCAGCCAAGGGGGCGGGACCGGGGAGCTGTTTTTT.

This clone has more than one count but fewer than ten. The V call is TRBV6-5, the J call TRBJ1-5, with no clear D. V lost 8 bases to trimming and J lost 4 bases, with 15 bases between them. The CDR3 runs to 14 residues. CDR1 is MNHEY, CDR2 SVGAGI, per germline. Here the CDR3 reads CASGRGDQNQPQHF. For the CDR3, the DNA is TGTGCCAGCGGGCGTGGGGATCAGAATCAGCCCCAGCATTTT.

The chain is built from TRBV10-3 and TRBJ1-1; no firm D call. The length of the CDR3 is 12 residues. Germline V gene lookup returns CDR1 ENHRY and CDR2 SYGVKD. V dropped 7 bases and J dropped 2 bases, with 8 bases sitting between them. In DNA form, the CDR3 reads TGTGCCATCAAAGAAGAAAACACTGAAGCTTTCTTT. Protein: CAIKEENTEAFF.

The rearrangement uses TRBV1 and TRBJ2-7. TRBV1 is listed as a pseudogene. This CDR3 has 18 amino acids. The CDR3 region has the DNA TGCACCAGCAGCCAAGATCTCCCCTTTCCCCTGGGGTCCTACGAGCAGTACTTC. Amino acid sequence: CTSSQDLPFPLGSYEQYF.

The rearrangement uses TRBV19 and TRBJ2-1, with 8 bases identical to TRBD2. Germline assignment: CDR1 LNHDA and CDR2 SQIVND (reference sequence). V lost 3 bases to trimming and J lost 12 bases; unmatched junction nucleotides: 10. The CDR3 runs 14 residues. CDR3 nucleotides: TGTGCCAGTAGTATGGGACTAGAGACGCGACGGCAGTTCTTC. It specifies CASSMGLETRRQFF.

V and J are TRBV11-2 and TRBJ2-7, with D unclear. CDR1 SGHAT and CDR2 FQNNGV come from the germline V gene. Between the trimmed V and J ends, which lost 2 bases and 3 bases, there was a span of 2 bases. This CDR3 is 11 amino acids long. CDR3 coding DNA: TGTGCCAGCAGCTTACACTACGAGCAGTACTTC. It is translated as CASSLHYEQYF. The whole variable domain, remainder taken from reference TRBV11-2 and TRBJ2-7, is EAGVAQSPRYKIIEKRQSVAFWCNPISGHATLYWYQQILGQGPKLLIQFQNNGVVDDSQLPKDRFSAERLKGVDSTLKIQPAKLEDSAVYLCASSLHYEQYFGPGTRLTVT.

This chain joins TRBV5-1 and TRBJ2-7; 9 bases are shared with TRBD1. The germline gives CDR1 SGHRS, CDR2 YFSETQ. V shed 4 bases and J 1 base; nucleotides not matched to a gene: 9. CDR3 size: 16 residues. CDR3 protein: CASSAQTGGVSYEQYF. In DNA form, the CDR3 reads TGCGCCAGCAGCGCGCAGACAGGGGGTGTTTCCTACGAGCAGTACTTC.

CDR3 in amino acids: CASSQTGRVAAQYF. DNA for the CDR3: TGTGCCAGCAGCCAAACAGGGAGGGTGGCGGCCCAGTACTTC. This chain connects TRBV7-9 to TRBJ2-5; possible D gene TRBD2, 7 bases. The germline gives CDR1 SEHNR, CDR2 FQNEAQ (reference sequence). V was trimmed by 5 bases and J by 9 bases, leaving 19 bases between them. The CDR3 covers 14 residues.

V is TRBV6-5 and J is TRBJ1-1; D is possibly TRBD1 (5 bases). The germline V gene encodes CDR1 MNHEY and CDR2 SVGAGI. The CDR3 spans 14 residues. Deletions cut 5 bases from V and 0 bases from J, with 10 bases between. As DNA, the CDR3 is TGTGCCAGCAGTCCCGGGACGGTGAACACTGAAGCTTTCTTT. Amino acids: CASSPGTVNTEAFF.

J is TRBJ1-2 and V is TRBV2; D call uncertain. Germline CDR1 and CDR2: SNHLY and FYNNEI. The V end lost 7 bases, the J end lost 7 bases, and 10 bases lay between the germline ends. CDR3 length: 11 amino acids. This CDR3 reads CASKDRPGYTF. In nucleotides, the CDR3 is TGTGCCAGCAAAGACCGGCCTGGCTACACCTTC.

This clone was observed a handful of times. The CDR3 sequence: CASNRADTGELFF. DNA for the CDR3: TGTGCCAGTAACCGGGCCGACACCGGGGAGCTGTTTTTT. The chain combines TRBV19 with TRBJ2-2; unclear D gene. CDR1 LNHDA and CDR2 SQIVND come from the germline V gene (reference sequence). The germline V and J ends were trimmed by 7 bases and 3 bases, with 9 bases remaining between them. The CDR3 extends over 13 amino acids.

This chain connects TRBV7-9 to TRBJ1-2, with D tentatively TRBD1 (5 bases). Germline CDR1 reads SEHNR; CDR2 reads FQNEAQ (reference sequence). This CDR3 spans 13 amino acids. The V gene lost 5 bases and the J gene lost 4 bases, with 11 bases spanning the gap. CDR3 bases: TGTGCCAGCAGCACAACAGGATCCTATGGCTACACCTTC. This gives the protein CASSTTGSYGYTF.